This TCR beta chain was observed in a study of beta chain features in type 1 diabetes. Germline loops: CDR1 GTSNPN, CDR2 SVGIG (reference sequence). This CDR3 contains 13 residues. This clone was counted between two and nine times. Its antigen is still unknown. Study-wide findings and caveats: All four CD4+ subsets of Type 1 diabetes patients contained TCRB CDR3s that were moderately but significantly shorter.

Expressed TCRB transcripts were sequenced because the isolated RNA had all been reverse transcribed beforehand. Generated by immunoSEQ multiplex PCR, the TCRdb table keeps only in-frame clones and is missing some. The table lists approximately 280,000 clones, approximately 16% of them singletons. This receptor was obtained from a man aged 18 to 29 with type 1 diabetes. The chain combines TRBV30 with TRBJ1-3; D may be TRBD1 (6 bases). The sample comprised naive CD4+ T cells from blood. The CDR3 is CARQASSGNTIYF. The DNA of the CDR3 is TGTGCTCGACAGGCGTCCTCTGGAAACACCATATATTTT.